Listed below are T cell receptor beta chains from one sample, sequenced in a study of T cell repertoires in cytomegalovirus infection. TCRdb re-analysed the reads in MiXCR, keeping a single row per CDR3 protein. This sample has about 770,000 distinct CDR3 sequences; 25% to 35% occur once, and the top ten carry about an eighth. Their specific antigens are unknown. The sequencing here drew on cultured CD8+ T cells from PBMCs, taken from culture after CMV antigen stimulation. Receptors were obtained from a human donor in good health (CMV status not recorded). Some clones in this sample may be carry-over from other donors' samples. CDR3s include the opening cysteine and the closing phenylalanine or tryptophan. A D gene is named only where the DNA matches it firmly. Not all rows give a size; the values are once, few, many and, for expanded clones, a class.

TRBJ2-3 TRBV6-6 . . CASSLYPPVDYSTDTQYF TGTGCCAGCAGCCTATATCCCCCCGTGGACTATAGCACAGATACGCAGTATTTT
TRBJ2-3 TRBV19 . . CASSIATTDTQYF TGTGCCAGTAGTATAGCTACCACAGATACGCAGTATTTT
TRBJ2-3 TRBV6-2/TRBV6-3 . . CARLSGDATDTQYF TGTGCCAGATTGAGTGGGGACGCCACAGATACGCAGTATTTT
TRBJ1-2 TRBV7-9 many . CASSLARGEVVYGYTF TGTGCCAGCAGCTTAGCGCGAGGGGAGGTAGTCTATGGCTACACCTTC
TRBJ1-5 TRBV4-1 few . CASSQAGVNNQPQHF TGCGCCAGCAGCCAAGCAGGGGTCAACAATCAGCCCCAGCATTTT
TRBJ1-2 TRBV6-1 . TRBD1 CASSEVSPRGGYTF TGTGCCAGCAGTGAAGTGTCACCCAGGGGGGGCTACACCTTC
TRBJ2-1 TRBV7-9 many . CASSPGANEQFF TGTGCCAGCAGCCCGGGGGCTAATGAGCAGTTCTTC
TRBJ1-5 TRBV19 few TRBD1 CACRDRGNQPQHF TGTGCCTGCCGGGACAGGGGCAATCAGCCCCAGCATTTT
TRBJ1-1 TRBV6-5 . . CASSSGDSWTEAFF TGTGCCAGCAGTTCCGGGGACTCGTGGACTGAAGCTTTCTTT
TRBJ1-2 TRBV19 . . CASSIGGLGYTF TGTGCCAGTAGTATTGGGGGGCTTGGCTACACCTTC
TRBJ2-7 TRBV7-8 many TRBD1 CASSLVQGAGYEQYF TGTGCCAGCAGCTTAGTACAGGGGGCCGGGTACGAGCAGTACTTC
TRBJ1-2 TRBV6-2/TRBV6-3 . . CASSGTRQSDYGYTF TGTGCCAGCAGTGGCACGCGACAGAGTGACTATGGCTACACCTTC
TRBJ2-1 TRBV11-2 few TRBD2 CASGWLAEPYNEQFF TGTGCCAGCGGGTGGCTAGCGGAACCTTACAATGAGCAGTTCTTC
TRBJ2-2 TRBV15 many . CATSRDLALETGELFF TGTGCCACCAGCAGAGACCTAGCGCTAGAGACCGGGGAGCTGTTTTTT
TRBJ2-1 TRBV11-3 . TRBD1 CASSKGQGDEQFF TGTGCCAGCTCAAAGGGACAGGGCGATGAGCAGTTCTTC
TRBJ1-1 TRBV6-1 . TRBD1 CASSGKGAGTEAFF TGTGCCAGCAGTGGTAAGGGGGCGGGAACTGAAGCTTTCTTT
TRBJ2-3 TRBV7-2 few TRBD2 CASSSRGSGGAGGTDTQYF TGTGCCAGCAGCTCCCGGGGTAGCGGGGGGGCAGGTGGTACAGATACGCAGTATTTT
TRBJ1-6 TRBV11-2 . . CASSLWTLSYNSPLHF TGTGCCAGCAGCTTATGGACGCTCTCCTATAATTCACCCCTCCACTTT
TRBJ2-1 TRBV7-9 many TRBD1 CASRPATGETVREQFF TGTGCCAGCAGACCCGCAACAGGGGAGACAGTCCGCGAGCAGTTCTTC
TRBJ2-7 TRBV10-3 few . CAISEGSQYEQYF TGTGCCATCAGTGAGGGCAGCCAATACGAGCAGTACTTC
TRBJ2-1 TRBV7-9 few TRBD2 CASRASGGTYNEQFF TGTGCCAGCAGAGCGAGCGGGGGAACCTACAATGAGCAGTTCTTC
TRBJ2-7 TRBV7-8 . . CASQSGTGLTYEQYF TGTGCCAGCCAAAGTGGAACAGGCCTTACCTACGAGCAGTACTTC
TRBJ2-1 TRBV5-1 . TRBD2 CASTPFASGGYNEQFF TGCGCCAGCACCCCCTTCGCTAGCGGGGGCTACAATGAGCAGTTCTTC
TRBJ2-5 TRBV7-9 . . CASSPEGVYQETQYF TGTGCCAGCAGCCCAGAGGGTGTGTACCAAGAGACCCAGTACTTC
TRBJ2-2 TRBV18 . . CASSPPDAGQTGELFF TGTGCCAGCTCACCACCGGATGCCGGACAGACCGGGGAGCTGTTTTTT
TRBJ1-4 TRBV7-6 many TRBD1 CASRTGEKLFF TGTGCCAGCAGGACAGGGGAAAAACTGTTTTTT
TRBJ2-1 TRBV12-3/TRBV12-4 . . CASTPPGGGLENEQFF TGTGCCAGCACCCCCCCCGGGGGAGGTCTAGAAAATGAGCAGTTCTTC
TRBJ2-2 TRBV27 . TRBD2 CASKAGANTGELFF TGTGCCAGCAAAGCGGGGGCGAACACCGGGGAGCTGTTTTTT
TRBJ2-2 TRBV4-1 few TRBD2 CASSFRPGLQNTGELFF TGCGCCAGCAGCTTTCGACCGGGACTACAAAACACCGGGGAGCTGTTTTTT
TRBJ1-2 TRBV4-3 . TRBD1 CASSHLLRTGGNYGYTF TGCGCCAGCAGCCACCTCCTTAGGACAGGGGGTAACTATGGCTACACCTTC
TRBJ2-1 TRBV6-5 few . CATTPRVNEQFF TGTGCCACCACCCCTAGGGTAAATGAGCAGTTCTTC
TRBJ1-6 TRBV5-6 . . CASSLRRVSPLHF TGTGCCAGCAGCTTGAGAAGGGTTTCACCCCTCCACTTT
TRBJ2-3 TRBV5-8 few . CASSSNEAGVSTDTQYF TGTGCCAGCAGTAGTAATGAGGCAGGGGTCAGCACAGATACGCAGTATTTT
TRBJ1-5 TRBV5-1 few . CASSDGLSNQPQHF TGCGCCAGCAGTGACGGACTTAGCAATCAGCCCCAGCATTTT
TRBJ1-6 TRBV5-4 . . CASNQAASSYNSPLHF TGTGCCAGCAACCAGGCCGCATCCTCCTATAATTCACCCCTCCACTTT
TRBJ1-1 TRBV12-3/TRBV12-4 . . CASSLGQRNTEAFF TGTGCCAGCAGCCTCGGACAGAGGAACACTGAAGCTTTCTTT
TRBJ1-1 TRBV19 . . CASSIVGENTEAFF TGTGCCAGTAGTATAGTCGGGGAGAACACTGAAGCTTTCTTT
TRBJ1-2 TRBV7-6 few TRBD1 CASSNPGTGIGYGYTF TGTGCCAGCAGCAACCCCGGGACAGGGATTGGATATGGCTACACCTTC
TRBJ2-1 TRBV10-2 . . CASSEIRRYNEQFF TGCGCCAGCAGTGAGATTCGGAGATACAATGAGCAGTTCTTC
TRBJ1-2 TRBV12-3/TRBV12-4 . . CASRSGGADGYTF TGTGCCAGCAGGTCCGGGGGTGCGGACGGCTACACCTTC
TRBJ2-1 TRBV28 many . CASRSLPKAGSYNEQFF TGTGCCAGCAGATCCCTCCCCAAGGCGGGTTCCTACAATGAGCAGTTCTTC
TRBJ1-5 TRBV9 few . CASSVDGYSNQPQHF TGTGCCAGCAGCGTAGACGGCTATAGCAATCAGCCCCAGCATTTT
TRBJ1-1 TRBV4-2 . . CASSQDGLQIHEAFF TGTGCCAGCAGCCAAGATGGATTACAGATCCATGAAGCTTTCTTT
TRBJ2-7 TRBV6-6 . . CASSYVGNYEQYF TGTGCCAGCAGTTACGTAGGCAACTACGAGCAGTACTTC
TRBJ2-2 TRBV24-1 . . CATSELGTGELFF TGTGCCACCAGTGAGTTGGGTACCGGGGAGCTGTTTTTT
TRBJ2-7 TRBV7-4 many TRBD1 CASSHRDRGYEQYF TGTGCCAGCAGCCACCGGGACAGGGGATACGAGCAGTACTTC
TRBJ2-2 TRBV6-6 few TRBD2 CASSTLNPLAGSNTGELFF TGTGCCAGCAGTACCCTCAACCCACTAGCGGGGTCGAACACCGGGGAGCTGTTTTTT
TRBJ2-3 TRBV28 . . CASSPFRGASTDTQYF TGTGCCAGCAGTCCCTTTCGGGGGGCTAGCACAGATACGCAGTATTTT
TRBJ1-1 TRBV6-4 few TRBD1 CASSDTTGNEAFF TGTGCCAGCAGTGACACGACAGGGAACGAAGCTTTCTTT
TRBJ2-7 TRBV7-6 few TRBD2 CASSSTSGGPKSYEQYF TGTGCCAGCAGCTCGACTAGCGGGGGGCCTAAATCCTACGAGCAGTACTTC
TRBJ1-3 TRBV7-6 many . CASSLGTSGDTIYF TGTGCTAGCAGCTTAGGGACGTCGGGGGACACCATATATTTT
TRBJ1-3 TRBV7-2 few TRBD1 CASSSSTGEAGNTIYF TGTGCCAGCAGCTCATCGACAGGGGAGGCTGGAAACACCATATATTTT
TRBJ2-1 TRBV20-1 . TRBD2 CSATVLARNEQFF TGCAGTGCTACAGTACTAGCGAGGAATGAGCAGTTCTTC
TRBJ2-1 TRBV29-1 few . CSVEKQDGNEQFF TGCAGCGTTGAGAAACAGGACGGCAATGAGCAGTTCTTC
TRBJ1-5 TRBV19 few . CASSIITGQQPQHF TGTGCCAGTAGTATAATCACGGGCCAGCAGCCCCAGCATTTT
TRBJ1-1 TRBV4-1 . TRBD1 CASSRWTGETEAFF TGCGCCAGCAGCCGCTGGACAGGGGAGACTGAAGCTTTCTTT
TRBJ2-5 TRBV4-1 . . CASSRPQGGQETQYF TGCGCCAGCAGCCGCCCTCAGGGCGGTCAAGAGACCCAGTACTTC
TRBJ2-3 TRBV11-2 . . CASSLVGRVGLTDTQYF TGTGCCAGCAGCTTAGTAGGCAGGGTGGGTCTCACAGATACGCAGTATTTT
TRBJ1-1 TRBV6-5 few . CASSYAGDTEAFF TGTGCCAGCAGTTACGCGGGGGACACTGAAGCTTTCTTT